This T cell receptor (beta chain) originates from a study of human T cells and chemical hapten exposure. Background on the study: Small pooled library volume differences chiefly drove per-sample TCR yield variation. Study-wide findings and caveats: TCRs whose frequency exceeded 1 in 1000 remained the same following DPC sensitization.

The V gene lost 5 bases and the J gene lost 1 base, with 14 bases spanning the gap. CDR1 is MGHDK, CDR2 SYGVNS, per germline. The CDR3 loop spans 15 amino acids. The authors extracted total RNA from unfractionated whole blood. Only a few counts were recorded for this clonotype. Its cognate antigen is unknown. The study used a library that attached unique molecular identifiers to individual cDNA molecules. Per the authors' pipeline: Samples ranged from roughly 20,000 to 750,000 TCRs, with a median of approximately 100,000. TCRdb analysed the reads with MiXCR anew, one entry per CDR3 protein. These V and J calls are TCRdb output, not the study's own analysis. Of around 120,000 distinct CDR3 sequences listed, 8.5% to 9% were seen once; the top ten hold more than 1.3%.

V is TRBV25-1 and J is TRBJ2-5; D is ambiguous. This TCR was sampled from a human donor in good health. Some clones in this sample may be carry-over from other donors' samples. Sequencing used whole blood. The CDR3 spells CASSLQGGRQETQYF. As DNA, the CDR3 is TGTGCCAGCAGTCTCCAAGGCGGCCGCCAAGAGACCCAGTACTTC.